The rows below give T cell receptor beta chains drawn from one sample of a study of blood T cell repertoires in COVID-19. Libraries were prepared by immunoSEQ multiplex PCR; TCRdb keeps only in-frame clonotypes and omits some of them. The sample carries roughly 64,000 clones, 85% to 90% recorded once. The sequenced sample consisted of peripheral blood. All receptors derive from a man between 50 and 59 years old with active COVID-19. The CDR3 runs from the conserved cysteine through the conserved F or W. Fields, in order: clone size, J gene, D gene, V gene, CDR3 protein, CDR3 DNA. D genes are given only for firm matches. The size entry is marked missing in some rows and otherwise reads once, few, many or a size class.

size: .; J: TRBJ2-7; D: TRBD2; V: TRBV3-1/TRBV3-2; CDR3: CASSQDGGISSYEQYF; DNA: TGTGCCAGCAGCCAAGACGGGGGGATAAGCTCCTACGAGCAGTACTTC
size: few; J: TRBJ2-1; D: TRBD2; V: TRBV4-3; CDR3: CASSQGGGREGDHNEQFF; DNA: TGCGCCAGCAGCCAAGGTGGAGGGCGGGAGGGGGACCACAATGAGCAGTTCTTC
size: .; J: TRBJ2-2; D: TRBD2; V: TRBV2; CDR3: CASRELAGTGELFF; DNA: TGTGCCAGCAGGGAACTAGCGGGCACCGGGGAGCTGTTTTTT
size: .; J: TRBJ1-4; D: .; V: TRBV12-5; CDR3: CASGLVIGGARRVEKLFF; DNA: TGTGCTAGTGGGTTGGTAATAGGGGGGGCGCGCAGGGTCGAAAAACTGTTTTTT
size: .; J: TRBJ2-7; D: TRBD1; V: TRBV7-9; CDR3: CATRGKQGALEQYF; DNA: TGTGCCACCCGGGGAAAACAGGGGGCTCTCGAGCAGTACTTC
size: .; J: TRBJ2-5; D: TRBD2; V: TRBV10-3; CDR3: CAIEREGSETQYF; DNA: TGTGCCATCGAACGGGAGGGCAGCGAGACCCAGTACTTC
size: .; J: TRBJ1-1; D: .; V: TRBV6-6; CDR3: CASSQASRRGNTEAFF; DNA: TGTGCCAGCAGTCAGGCCTCCCGCAGGGGGAACACTGAAGCTTTCTTT
size: .; J: TRBJ2-7; D: TRBD2; V: TRBV28; CDR3: CASRWGLAGPYEQYF; DNA: TGTGCCAGCAGATGGGGACTAGCGGGACCCTACGAGCAGTACTTC
size: .; J: TRBJ2-2; D: TRBD1; V: TRBV2; CDR3: CASGPQGARTGELFF; DNA: TGTGCCAGCGGCCCACAGGGGGCGCGCACCGGGGAGCTGTTTTTT
size: .; J: TRBJ2-7; D: TRBD1; V: TRBV5-1; CDR3: CASSMGPQGAGYEQYF; DNA: TGCGCCAGCAGCATGGGACCGCAGGGGGCAGGCTACGAGCAGTACTTC
size: .; J: TRBJ2-5; D: .; V: TRBV7-8; CDR3: CASSLPVGGEKETQYF; DNA: TGTGCCAGCAGCTTACCCGTTGGAGGAGAAAAAGAGACCCAGTACTTC
size: few; J: TRBJ2-3; D: TRBD2; V: TRBV30; CDR3: CAWSALAGGTSTDTQYF; DNA: TGTGCCTGGAGTGCTCTAGCGGGGGGCACTAGCACAGATACGCAGTATTTT
size: .; J: TRBJ2-7; D: TRBD2; V: TRBV4-2; CDR3: CASSQEDGGGRYEQYF; DNA: TGTGCCAGCAGCCAAGAAGACGGGGGGGGCCGCTACGAGCAGTACTTC
size: .; J: TRBJ2-7; D: TRBD1; V: TRBV7-9; CDR3: CASSSLDRGNEQYF; DNA: TGTGCCAGCAGCTCACTAGACAGGGGCAACGAGCAGTACTTC
size: .; J: TRBJ2-7; D: TRBD2; V: TRBV10-3; CDR3: CAIGLAGGLYYEQYF; DNA: TGTGCCATAGGACTAGCGGGAGGCTTATACTACGAGCAGTACTTC
size: once; J: TRBJ2-3; D: TRBD1; V: TRBV18; CDR3: CASSPGTGITDTQYF; DNA: TGTGCCAGCTCACCAGGGACAGGGATCACAGATACGCAGTATTTT
size: .; J: TRBJ2-3; D: .; V: TRBV7-9; CDR3: CASSVMGLGDTQYF; DNA: TGTGCCAGCAGTGTCATGGGGCTTGGAGATACGCAGTATTTT
size: .; J: TRBJ2-1; D: TRBD1; V: TRBV7-3; CDR3: CASSLRQGSYNEQFF; DNA: TGTGCCAGCAGCTTAAGACAGGGCTCCTACAATGAGCAGTTCTTC
size: .; J: TRBJ2-7; D: .; V: TRBV25-1; CDR3: CASSEWQDCSYEQYF; DNA: TGTGCCAGCAGTGAATGGCAGGATTGTTCCTACGAGCAGTACTTC
size: .; J: TRBJ1-2; D: .; V: TRBV6-5; CDR3: CATIRFRQDSYGYTF; DNA: TGTGCCACCATCAGATTTAGGCAGGACAGCTATGGCTACACCTTC
size: .; J: TRBJ1-2; D: TRBD1; V: TRBV11-2; CDR3: CASSSLTGSHGYTF; DNA: TGTGCCAGCAGCTCCCTGACAGGGAGCCATGGCTACACCTTC
size: .; J: TRBJ2-1; D: TRBD2; V: TRBV2; CDR3: CASTRLAGVSEQFF; DNA: TGTGCCAGCACCCGCCTAGCGGGGGTCAGTGAGCAGTTCTTC
size: .; J: TRBJ2-7; D: TRBD2; V: TRBV19; CDR3: CASTTRGGGRYPGIYEQYF; DNA: TGTGCCAGTACCACTCGCGGGGGCGGGAGGTACCCCGGGATCTACGAGCAGTACTTC
size: .; J: TRBJ2-7; D: .; V: TRBV5-4; CDR3: CASRPFGGGGEQYF; DNA: TGTGCCAGCAGGCCATTTGGGGGAGGTGGCGAGCAGTACTTC
size: .; J: TRBJ2-2; D: .; V: TRBV23-1; CDR3: CASITGSPNTGELFF; DNA: TGCGCCAGCATCACCGGTAGCCCGAACACCGGGGAGCTGTTTTTT
size: .; J: TRBJ2-5; D: .; V: TRBV6-9; CDR3: CASYCVAPGDFGKTQYF; DNA: TGTGCCAGCTACTGTGTTGCACCTGGGGACTTCGGTAAGACCCAGTACTTC
size: .; J: TRBJ2-5; D: .; V: TRBV12-3/TRBV12-4; CDR3: CAIAEARGETQYF; DNA: TGTGCCATAGCGGAGGCAAGGGGAGAGACCCAGTACTTC
size: .; J: TRBJ2-1; D: TRBD2; V: TRBV4-2; CDR3: CASSQDSGRIYNEQFF; DNA: TGTGCCAGCAGCCAAGATAGCGGGAGAATCTACAATGAGCAGTTCTTC
size: .; J: TRBJ1-2; D: .; V: TRBV19; CDR3: CASSMGGGRSYGYTF; DNA: TGTGCCAGTAGTATGGGTGGGGGCCGGTCCTATGGCTACACCTTC
size: .; J: TRBJ1-6; D: TRBD1; V: TRBV7-3; CDR3: CASSLTGGTNSPLHF; DNA: TGTGCCAGCAGCCTAACAGGGGGTACTAATTCACCCCTCCACTTT
size: few; J: TRBJ2-7; D: TRBD2; V: TRBV7-3; CDR3: CASSLQPSGYEQYF; DNA: TGTGCCAGCAGCTTACAGCCTAGCGGCTACGAGCAGTACTTC
size: .; J: TRBJ2-7; D: TRBD1; V: TRBV18; CDR3: CASSPDQGAGEQYF; DNA: TGTGCCAGCTCACCTGACCAGGGGGCCGGGGAGCAGTACTTC
size: .; J: TRBJ2-1; D: .; V: TRBV19; CDR3: CASSIGGIDNEQFF; DNA: TGTGCCAGTAGTATAGGAGGGATAGACAATGAGCAGTTCTTC
size: .; J: TRBJ1-2; D: TRBD1; V: TRBV11-2; CDR3: CASSLKDRGNYGYTF; DNA: TGTGCCAGCAGCTTAAAGGACAGGGGAAACTATGGCTACACCTTC
size: few; J: TRBJ2-3; D: .; V: TRBV14; CDR3: CASSQDPPGWGTDTQYF; DNA: TGTGCCAGCAGCCAAGATCCCCCAGGGTGGGGCACAGATACGCAGTATTTT
size: .; J: TRBJ2-5; D: .; V: TRBV5-6; CDR3: CASSYAGRQTQYF; DNA: TGTGCCAGCAGCTACGCGGGGAGGCAGACCCAGTACTTC
size: once; J: TRBJ2-3; D: TRBD2; V: TRBV30; CDR3: CAWSAASGRGDTQYF; DNA: TGTGCCTGGAGTGCGGCTAGCGGGAGGGGGGATACGCAGTATTTT
size: .; J: TRBJ2-1; D: .; V: TRBV6-5; CDR3: CASTPTRSYNEQFF; DNA: TGTGCCAGCACCCCTACTAGGTCCTACAATGAGCAGTTCTTC
size: .; J: TRBJ2-1; D: TRBD2; V: TRBV5-1; CDR3: CASGTSGSGEQFF; DNA: TGCGCCAGCGGCACTAGCGGGAGCGGTGAGCAGTTCTTC
size: .; J: TRBJ1-2; D: .; V: TRBV28; CDR3: CASSPPGSVPHGYTF; DNA: TGTGCCAGCAGTCCCCCCGGGTCTGTACCGCATGGCTACACCTTC